These 8 T cell receptor beta chains were all obtained from the same sample, sequenced in a study of T cells in Graves' hyperthyroidism and ophthalmopathy. RNA transcripts served as the template for amplifying TCR beta CDR3 regions. Initially, a first-round RT-PCR of the TCR CDR3 employed the HTBI primer set. TCRdb re-derived calls from the multiplex PCR reads in MiXCR, one entry per CDR3 protein. The sample includes around 560,000 distinct CDR3 sequences, about a sixth seen only once; the top ten take approximately 18%. The specimen was blood. Receptors were obtained from a young woman with Graves' hyperthyroidism.

This clonotype was recorded at least ten times. V gene TRBV18 combines with J gene TRBJ1-5, with D maybe TRBD1 (5 bases). CDR1 KGHSH and CDR2 LQKENI come from the germline V gene. V gave up 3 bases and J gave up 2 bases, with 11 bases separating them. This CDR3 is built from 15 residues. This CDR3 reads CASSPSSGGNQPQHF. The CDR3 nucleotides read TGTGCCAGCTCACCGTCGTCGGGGGGCAATCAGCCCCAGCATTTT.

A note on this clonotype: A much larger clone differs from this one at a single base, so this may be a read error. The V and J genes are TRBV6-1 and TRBJ1-3; D uncertain. Germline values: CDR1 MNHNS, CDR2 SASEGT. This CDR3 has 15 amino acids. The V end lost 1 base, the J end lost 1 base, and 8 bases lay between the germline ends. DNA for the CDR3: TGTGCCAGCAGTGAAGTGACGGGGTCTGGAAACACCATATATTTT. The encoded protein is CASSEVTGSGNTIYF.

With respect to this clonotype: Just one base apart from a much larger clone, this may be a read error. The chain uses TRBV12-3 or TRBV12-4 and TRBJ2-2, with TRBD2 as a possible D gene (6 bases). The V gene lost 4 bases and the J gene lost 5 bases, with 14 bases spanning the gap. This CDR3 has 15 amino acids. CDR3 in DNA: TGTGCCAGCAGTTCGGGGGAAGCGGTGACCGGGGAGCTGTTTTTT. This sequence encodes CASSSGEAVTGELFF.

In this sample, this clonotype turned up many times. This chain connects TRBV20-1 to TRBJ2-7; 15 nucleotides agree with TRBD2. V trimming: 3 bases; J trimming: 3 bases; junction bases outside the gene matches: 6. The germline V gene has CDR1 DFQATT and CDR2 SNEGSKA (reference sequence). CDR3 length: 16 residues. CDR3 DNA sequence: TGCAGTGCTAGCTCCGGACTAGCGGGAGGGAACTACGAGCAGTACTTC. It specifies CSASSGLAGGNYEQYF.

This chain connects TRBV4-3 to TRBJ2-1; 15 bases agree with TRBD2. CDR3 length equals 18 residues. Trimming took 3 bases from V and 0 from J; bases not matched to a gene: 3. CDR1 and CDR2 from the germline V gene are LGHNA and YSLEER. For the CDR3, the DNA is TGCGCCAGCAGCCATGGGACTAGCGGGGGGCTCTCCTACAATGAGCAGTTCTTC. Protein product: CASSHGTSGGLSYNEQFF.

This clonotype was recorded at least ten times. The chain employs TRBV28 and TRBJ2-7; D not resolved. V lost 5 bases and J 3 bases, leaving 8 bases between the germline ends. From germline, CDR1 is MDHEN and CDR2 SYDVKM. CDR3 length: 12 residues. The CDR3 coding sequence is TGTGCCAGCAGTCGGGCGTTCTACGAGCAGTACTTC. Translating gives CASSRAFYEQYF.

This clonotype was recorded many times. The chain combines TRBV24-1 with TRBJ1-1; weak D call: TRBD1 (5 bases). CDR1 is KGHDR, CDR2 SFDVKD, per germline. The CDR3 is made up of 17 amino acids. The ends were cut back, 2 bases at V and 1 base at J, with 16 bases in the middle. The CDR3 DNA reads TGTGCCACCAGTGATTGGGCGGCGGGGCTTTCGAACACTGAAGCTTTCTTT. Translating it yields CATSDWAAGLSNTEAFF.

This clonotype was seen many times. The chain employs TRBV20-1 and TRBJ1-1; D is unclear. Trimming pared 1 base from V and 1 base from J, leaving 7 bases between. There are 13 residues in the CDR3. CDR1 and CDR2 (germline): DFQATT, SNEGSKA (reference sequence). The DNA of the CDR3 is TGCAGTGCTAGAGGGTCAGGGAACACTGAAGCTTTCTTT. Amino acids: CSARGSGNTEAFF.